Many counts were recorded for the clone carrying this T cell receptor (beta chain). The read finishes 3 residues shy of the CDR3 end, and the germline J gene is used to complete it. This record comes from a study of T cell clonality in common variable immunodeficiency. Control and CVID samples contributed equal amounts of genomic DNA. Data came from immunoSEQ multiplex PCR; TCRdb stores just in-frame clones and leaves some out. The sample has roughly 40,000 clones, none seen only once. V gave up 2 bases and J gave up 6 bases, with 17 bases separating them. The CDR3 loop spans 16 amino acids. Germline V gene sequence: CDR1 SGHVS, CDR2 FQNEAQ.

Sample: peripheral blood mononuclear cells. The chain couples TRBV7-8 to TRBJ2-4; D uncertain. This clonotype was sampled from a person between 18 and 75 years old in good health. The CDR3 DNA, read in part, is TGTGCCAGCAGCTTACGCGGATTGGGTCTTGGAAACATT. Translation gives CASSLRGLGLGNI. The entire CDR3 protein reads CASSLRGLGLGNIQYF. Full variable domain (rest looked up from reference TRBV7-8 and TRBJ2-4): GAGVSQSPRYKVAKRGQDVALRCDPISGHVSLFWYQQALGQGPEFLTYFQNEAQLDKSGLPSDRFFAERPEGSVSTLKIQRTQQEDSAVYLCASSLRGLGLGNIQYFGAGTRLSVL.